One T cell receptor (beta chain) is described in this entry. TCRdb's copy holds only in-frame clones and misses some; the assay was immunoSEQ multiplex PCR. Of 35,000 to 45,000 clones listed, just over 85% are singletons. The data are from a study of PD-1 blockade in classical Hodgkin lymphoma. The CDR3 has 12 residues. Germline V gene lookup returns CDR1 LNHDA and CDR2 SQIVND (reference sequence). V dropped 1 base and J dropped 9; count of bases not matched to a gene: 2. No patient escaped relapse after autologous stem cell transplantation, and brentuximab vedotin exposure varied. This chain uses TRBV19 with TRBJ2-5; 7 positions agree with TRBD2. The TCR sequence derives from a human donor with classical Hodgkin lymphoma. Material: peripheral blood mononuclear cells (PBMCs), obtained before the second cycle of nivolumab. The CDR3 nucleotides are TGTGCCAGTAGTATAGCGGGGGGAGCCCAGTACTTC. It specifies CASSIAGGAQYF.